One TCR beta chain is described in this entry. What it recognizes is unknown. This entry comes from a study of OX40 agonist ivuxolimab in advanced cancers. Some clones are missing from TCRdb's copy, which holds only in-frame ones; the method was immunoSEQ multiplex PCR. The sample comprises about 54,000 clones, around 93% of which are singletons, and 8.7% rests with the top ten. CDR3 length: 12 residues. The V end lost 0 bases, the J end lost 8 bases, and 5 bases lay between the germline ends. Germline CDR1 reads SGHDT; CDR2 reads YYEEEE. Study results and caveats: Not determined was the antigen specificity of the expanded peripheral T cells.

The source was CD4+ or CD8+ T cells sorted from blood, collected in a trial of the OX40 agonist ivuxolimab. The genes are TRBV5-6 and TRBJ1-4; D not resolved. This receptor was taken from an adult with an advanced solid tumor such as melanoma, head and neck, liver or kidney cancer. In DNA form, the CDR3 reads TGTGCCAGCAGCTTGGGTGAGGAAAAACTGTTTTTT. Protein sequence: CASSLGEEKLFF.